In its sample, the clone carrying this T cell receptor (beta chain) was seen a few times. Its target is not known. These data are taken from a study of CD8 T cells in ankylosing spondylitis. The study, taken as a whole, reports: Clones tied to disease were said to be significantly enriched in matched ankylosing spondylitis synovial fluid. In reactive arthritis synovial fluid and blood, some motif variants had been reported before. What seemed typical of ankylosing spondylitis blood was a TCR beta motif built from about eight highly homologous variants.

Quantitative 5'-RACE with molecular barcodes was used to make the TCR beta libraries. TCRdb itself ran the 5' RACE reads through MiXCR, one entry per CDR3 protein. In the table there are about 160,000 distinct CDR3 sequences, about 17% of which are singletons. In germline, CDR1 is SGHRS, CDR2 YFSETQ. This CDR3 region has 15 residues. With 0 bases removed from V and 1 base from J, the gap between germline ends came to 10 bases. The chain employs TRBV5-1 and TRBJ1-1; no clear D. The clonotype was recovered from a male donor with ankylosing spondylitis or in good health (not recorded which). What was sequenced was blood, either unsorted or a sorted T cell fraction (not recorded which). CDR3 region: CASSLGGARNTEAFF. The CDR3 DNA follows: TGCGCCAGCAGCTTGGGTGGAGCACGGAACACTGAAGCTTTCTTT. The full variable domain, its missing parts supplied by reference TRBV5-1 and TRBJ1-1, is KAGVTQTPRYLIKTRGQQVTLSCSPISGHRSVSWYQQTPGQGLQFLFEYFSETQRNKGNFPGRFSGRQFSNSRSEMNVSTLELGDSALYLCASSLGGARNTEAFFGQGTRLTVV.